This entry features one T cell receptor beta chain sequence. There is no known antigen for this receptor. This specimen belongs to a study of monozygotic twins with inflammatory bowel disease (dated by TCRdb to the late 2010s). Background for the entire study: A total of some 28 monozygotic twin pairs were included in the full study, comprising nine German pairs (four IBD-concordant, five IBD-discordant) and 19 IBD-discordant Danish pairs. Each individual had, on average, about 151 000 unique TCRalpha sequences and 181 000 unique TCRbeta sequences available for analysis. The search for disease-associated traits relied mainly on comparing IBD patients with their genetically identical healthy co-twins within discordant pairs. Study-wide findings and limitations: A decrease in TCRbeta repertoire diversity, as measured by inverse Simpson index, was observed in IBD patients compared with their healthy co-twins. Distinction between different T cell subtypes could not be achieved in the analysis. No difference in repertoire similarity was observed between concordant and discordant twins, possibly owing to limited statistical power. Fewer clonotypes were shared with other individuals by IBD patients than by healthy twins, most markedly in patients showing signs of disease activity. Because patients received different immunosuppressive treatments, the repertoires may have picked up extra background noise and variability between individuals. The results gave no support for a single strong signal or clonotype linked to IBD.

The CDR3 contains 15 residues, cysteine and phenylalanine counted. DNA for this receptor is not on file. The germline V gene sets CDR1 to SGHRS and CDR2 to YFSETQ. From each donor, a roughly 2.4 ml peripheral blood sample was collected into PAXgene tubes and kept at -80 degrees C. Total RNA was isolated from whole blood with the PAXgene blood miRNA kit on an automated QIAcube, without T cell sorting. Peripheral blood from monozygotic twin pairs concordant or discordant for inflammatory bowel disease was subjected to deep TCRalpha and TCRbeta repertoire profiling with unique molecular barcoding. Smoking habits were recorded for all twin pairs, and individuals were classified as current, former or never smokers. Preparation of the library involved 5' RACE. Each TCR library was prepared from 3,000 to 4,000 ng of total RNA. For each sample, cDNA synthesis was carried out in eight separate reactions using SMARTScribe reverse transcriptase. During cDNA synthesis, template switching introduced unique molecular identifiers that contained a 6-nucleotide sample barcode. TCRalpha and TCRbeta cDNA was amplified in two nested PCRs of approximately 17 and 9 cycles, and bead purification was carried out after each PCR. Before amplification, the cDNA was treated with uracil DNA-glycosylase and purified using the QIAquick PCR purification kit. The second PCR was the step at which Illumina TruSeq-compatible adapters and sample-specific barcodes were added. Library quality and concentration were assessed using TapeStation and Qubit, and approximately 5 ng of each library was pooled. Sequencing of pooled libraries was carried out on an Illumina HiSeq2500 single-index Rapid Run using 2 x 100 bp reads and custom sequencing primers. For the original study's pipeline: PCR and sequencing errors were corrected by UMI-based consensus assembly using MiGEC version 1.2.6. V(D)J alignment, clonotype assembly and CDR3 extraction were performed with MiXCR version 2.1.1. Normalisation of gene usage, clonotype sharing and MAIT/NKT TCR abundance was achieved by analysing the top 1000, 10 000 and 20 000 clonotypes per sample. After downsampling to 27 000 UMIs, diversity was calculated as the inverse Simpson index using the vegan R package. Statistical testing used paired Mann-Whitney U tests on the discordant twin pairs and applied Benjamini-Hochberg correction for multiple testing. Each entry corresponds to one CDR3 protein sequence from reads that TCRdb reprocessed, and DNA is not given. The V and J calls reflect TCRdb's pipeline rather than the authors' work. The record for this sample contains over 150,000 distinct CDR3 sequences. 2.4% of the sample is in the top ten clones.

The chain was built from TRBV5-1 and TRBJ1-1; TCRdb returns TRBD1, unconfirmable since there is no DNA. The sequenced sample was blood. The receptor was derived from a human donor with ulcerative colitis or Crohn's disease, or a healthy co-twin of an affected twin (not recorded which). CDR3 region: CASSLDPGPNTEAFF.